This T cell receptor beta chain was observed in a study of cytomegalovirus exposure and HLA in healthy donors. Broader study findings: In an earlier analysis, about 87% or about 30%: the productive usage of most TCR beta V segments. Diagnosis of cytomegalovirus status made by the classifier reportedly showed high specificity and sensitivity.

Amplification used 60 Vbeta primers and 13 Jbeta primers. Profiling relied on immunoSEQ multiplex PCR, and the TCRdb table lists in-frame clones only, not all of them. Of some 170,000 clones detected, approximately 80% appear once; the ten largest clones hold roughly 9.3%. Notes on this clone: Antigen: not known.

This CDR3 has 19 amino acids. CDR1 and CDR2 from the germline V gene are MDHEN and SYDVKM. V lost 4 bases and J 0 bases, leaving 22 bases between the germline ends. The sequence was obtained from a man younger than 35 in good health and CMV-seropositive. Input material: PBMCs. This rearrangement joins TRBV28 to TRBJ2-1; D is possibly TRBD2 (5 bases). This chain's CDR3 is CASSSPAVLETSSYNEQFF. CDR3 bases: TGTGCCAGCAGTTCGCCAGCGGTACTAGAAACGAGCTCCTACAATGAGCAGTTCTTC.